The 14 T cell receptor beta chains below all came from one sample that was sequenced in a study of CD8 T cells in ankylosing spondylitis. TCRdb called the 5' RACE reads again in MiXCR, with one record for every CDR3 protein. The data show about 250,000 distinct CDR3 sequences, about 10% seen once. Material for sequencing was blood, either unsorted or a sorted T cell fraction (not recorded which). The receptors derive from a male donor with ankylosing spondylitis or in good health (not recorded which).

This clonotype showed up many times. CDR3 loop: CASTSTERGTEAFF. The CDR3 DNA reads TGCGCCAGCACCTCTACTGAGAGGGGCACTGAAGCTTTCTTT. The J gene is TRBJ1-1, the V gene TRBV5-1, with D possibly being TRBD1 (5 bases). The CDR3 is 14 amino acids. Trimming pared 6 bases from V and 4 bases from J, leaving 16 bases between. CDR1 SGHRS and CDR2 YFSETQ come from the germline V gene.

The chain carries TRBV2 and TRBJ2-7, with unresolved D. The CDR3 has 12 amino acids. V was clipped by 0 bases and J by 6 bases, with 6 bases between them. Germline CDR1 SNHLY, CDR2 FYNNEI. Here the CDR3 DNA reads TGTGCCAGCAGTGAAGCATGGAGCGAGCAGTACTTC. Its protein product is CASSEAWSEQYF. Using reference TRBV2 and TRBJ2-7 for the parts outside the CDR3, the full variable domain is EPEVTQTPSHQVTQMGQEVILRCVPISNHLYFYWYRQILGQKVEFLVSFYNNEISEKSEIFDDQFSVERPDGSNFTLKIRSTKLEDSAMYFCASSEAWSEQYFGPGTRLTVT.

This clonotype was observed many times. This rearrangement joins TRBV11-2 to TRBJ2-3; D unresolved. Trimming removed 4 bases at V and 10 bases at J, with 12 bases between. The germline V gene has CDR1 SGHAT and CDR2 FQNNGV. The CDR3 runs 12 residues. The CDR3 is CASSSTLRPQYF. The DNA for the CDR3 is TGTGCCAGCAGCTCCACACTCCGGCCGCAGTATTTT.

The chain uses TRBV20-1 and TRBJ1-1; D possibly corresponds to TRBD1 (5 bases). V was clipped by 3 bases and J by 1 base, with 9 bases between them. This CDR3 is 13 amino acids long. Germline CDR1 and CDR2: DFQATT and SNEGSKA (reference sequence). The CDR3 DNA follows: TGCAGTGCTAGGAGGGGTCCGAACACTGAAGCTTTCTTT. This sequence encodes CSARRGPNTEAFF.

This clonotype was found many times. The CDR3 spells CASSPLEGRDQPQHF. For the CDR3, the DNA is TGTGCCAGCAGTCCCCTCGAGGGGAGAGATCAGCCCCAGCATTTT. The genes are TRBV6-2 or TRBV6-3 and TRBJ1-5; weak D call: TRBD1 (5 bases). The CDR3 runs to 15 residues. V was cut by 5 bases and J by 5 bases, with 16 bases left in between. Per germline, CDR1 MNHEY and CDR2 SVGEGT.

Comment on this clonotype: Just one base apart from a much larger clone, this may be a read error. The rearrangement links TRBV20-1 to TRBJ2-6, with 10 bases aligning to TRBD2. This CDR3 comprises 17 residues. Germline CDR1 and CDR2: DFQATT and SNEGSKA (reference sequence). CDR3 DNA: TGCTGTGCTAGATCATTAGCGGGGGGCACTGGGGCCAACGTCCTGACTTTC. Encoded protein: CCARSLAGGTGANVLTF.

This clonotype appeared many times. The genes are TRBV5-1 and TRBJ2-5, with D unresolved. This CDR3 is 13 amino acids long. Per the germline V gene, CDR1 is SGHRS and CDR2 is YFSETQ. Trimming took off 0 bases at V and 5 bases at J, with 8 bases between the two ends. CDR3 in DNA: TGCGCCAGCAGCTTGGATCTTTGGGAGACCCAGTACTTC. As protein: CASSLDLWETQYF.

The chain links TRBV11-1 to TRBJ1-1, with a possible D match to TRBD1 (5 bases). V lost 5 bases, J lost 1 base, and 23 bases lay in between. In germline, CDR1 is SGHAT, CDR2 FQDESV (reference sequence). This CDR3 contains 18 residues. In DNA, the CDR3 is TGTGCCAGCAGCCCGCTTATCGGGACCCAAAGAGGGAACACTGAAGCTTTCTTT. Amino acids: CASSPLIGTQRGNTEAFF.

This clonotype has a count of ten or more. The CDR3 region has the DNA TGCGCCAGCAGCAGCGGGCCGGGACAGGGGTACGAGCAGTACTTC. The encoded protein is CASSSGPGQGYEQYF. The chain links TRBV5-1 to TRBJ2-7, with 10 bases matching TRBD1. V was clipped by 4 bases and J by 4 bases; unmatched bases: 8. CDR3 size: 15 residues. In germline, CDR1 is SGHRS, CDR2 YFSETQ.

This clonotype was counted at least ten times. The genes are TRBV20-1 and TRBJ2-1; 7 bases align to TRBD2. J lost 9 bases, V lost 1 base, and 6 bases had no gene match. The CDR3 covers 13 residues. Looked up from germline, CDR1 is DFQATT and CDR2 is SNEGSKA (reference sequence). CDR3 bases: TGCAGTGCTAGAGGGTCTGGGAGGGTTGAGCAGTTCTTC. Translation: CSARGSGRVEQFF.

This clonotype showed up just a few times. V gene TRBV18 combines with J gene TRBJ2-2; D may be TRBD2 (6 bases). V was pared by 0 bases and J by 1 base, with 12 bases between. Germline assignment: CDR1 KGHSH and CDR2 LQKENI. The CDR3 contains 17 residues. This CDR3 reads CASSPPNGGVNTGELFF. CDR3 DNA sequence: TGTGCCAGCTCACCACCGAATGGAGGGGTGAACACCGGGGAGCTGTTTTTT.

J is TRBJ2-1 and V is TRBV30; D is undetermined. The CDR3 runs to 15 residues. From germline, CDR1 is GTSNPN and CDR2 SVGIG (reference sequence). V was cut by 2 bases and J by 6 bases, with 17 bases left in between. The CDR3 sequence is CAWSPPDGLGNEQFF. The CDR3 DNA reads TGTGCCTGGAGTCCCCCGGACGGTCTGGGCAATGAGCAGTTCTTC.

Ten or more counts support this clonotype. This chain uses TRBV11-2 with TRBJ2-7; D is unclear. V was cut by 5 bases and J by 3 bases, with 17 bases left in between. Looked up from germline, CDR1 is SGHAT and CDR2 is FQNNGV. The CDR3 covers 15 residues. As DNA, the CDR3 is TGTGCCAGCAGCCCCCCAGGTCACCTCCTCTACGAGCAGTACTTC. Translation gives CASSPPGHLLYEQYF.

In this sample, this clonotype turned up many times. The J gene is TRBJ2-2, the V gene TRBV5-1, with D unresolved. The length of the CDR3 is 14 residues. CDR1 and CDR2 (germline): SGHRS, YFSETQ. V lost 4 bases, J lost 1 base, and 8 bases lay in between. The DNA of the CDR3 is TGCGCCAGCAGCAGGACGGTGAACACCGGGGAGCTGTTTTTT. Translation gives CASSRTVNTGELFF.